This passage covers 14 T cell receptor beta chains from one sample sequenced in a study of blood T cell repertoires in COVID-19. Profiled with immunoSEQ multiplex PCR; TCRdb holds only in-frame clones, not every one. The sample carries approximately 150,000 clones, around four fifths recorded once. The source material was peripheral blood. These receptors were taken from an elderly woman with COVID-19, enrolled during active disease.

This chain links TRBV5-1 with TRBJ2-3; TRBD1 aligns across 9 bases. Germline-derived CDR1 and CDR2 are SGHRS and YFSETQ. V lost 7 bases and J lost 2; bases outside the gene matches: 11. CDR3 size: 16 residues. The CDR3 region is CASAPPDRGYTDTQYF. CDR3 coding DNA: TGCGCCAGCGCCCCCCCCGACAGGGGGTACACAGATACGCAGTATTTT. Looking up the rest from reference TRBV5-1 and TRBJ2-3 gives the full variable domain: KAGVTQTPRYLIKTRGQQVTLSCSPISGHRSVSWYQQTPGQGLQFLFEYFSETQRNKGNFPGRFSGRQFSNSRSEMNVSTLELGDSALYLCASAPPDRGYTDTQYFGPGTRLTVL.

The V and J genes are TRBV24-1 and TRBJ2-3; maybe TRBD1 (5 bases). The V end was cut by 1 base, the J end by 0 bases, with 13 bases between. This CDR3 contains 17 residues. Germline CDR1 and CDR2: KGHDR and SFDVKD. The CDR3 sequence: CATSDFTADTSTDTQYF. CDR3 bases: TGTGCCACCAGTGATTTCACCGCGGACACTAGCACAGATACGCAGTATTTT.

The chain employs TRBV5-8 and TRBJ2-7; 9 bases align to TRBD1. V gave up 2 bases and J gave up 5 bases; unmatched junction bases: 11. Germline V gene data show CDR1 as SGHTS and CDR2 as YDEGEE. This CDR3 spans 16 amino acids. As DNA, the CDR3 is TGTGCCAGCAGCTTTTCGGTTGGGACAGGGCTCGACGAGCAGTACTTC. Translating gives CASSFSVGTGLDEQYF.

This clone appeared once. CDR3 nucleotide sequence: TGCAGCGTGGGGGCCCAGGATGAAGCTTTCTTT. As protein: CSVGAQDEAFF. This chain uses TRBV29-1 with TRBJ1-1; D possibly corresponds to TRBD1 (6 bases). The CDR3 spans 11 residues. V was trimmed by 6 bases and J by 7 bases, leaving 12 bases between them. Germline V gene data show CDR1 as SQVTM and CDR2 as ANQGSEA.

V and J are TRBV7-6 and TRBJ1-6; D might be TRBD1 (6 bases). Between the trimmed V and J ends, which lost 2 bases and 7 bases, there was a span of 15 bases. This CDR3 comprises 16 residues. Germline V gene sequence: CDR1 SGHVS, CDR2 FNYEAQ. CDR3 residues: CASSLRGGHPNSPLHF. DNA for the CDR3: TGTGCCAGCAGCTTAAGGGGGGGCCACCCCAATTCACCCCTCCACTTT.

The CDR3 bases are TGTGCCACCAGCAGAGATCTCTATGGCTACACCTTC. This codes for CATSRDLYGYTF. The rearrangement uses TRBV15 and TRBJ1-2; D unresolved. Trimming removed 0 bases at V and 4 bases at J, with 3 bases between. CDR1 is LNHNV and CDR2 is YYDKDF in the germline V gene (reference sequence). The CDR3 consists of 12 residues.

V gene TRBV5-6 combines with J gene TRBJ1-2; TRBD1 matches at 11 bases. Unmatched junction bases numbered 5, after V lost 3 bases and J lost 4 bases. CDR3 size: 15 residues. CDR1 SGHDT and CDR2 YYEEEE come from the germline V gene. CDR3 DNA: TGTGCCAGCAGCTGGAGGACAGGGGGCATCTATGGCTACACCTTC. The encoded protein is CASSWRTGGIYGYTF.

The chain employs TRBV7-3 and TRBJ1-1; the D gene is possibly TRBD1 (6 bases). Germline V gene data show CDR1 as SGHTA and CDR2 as FQGTGA. V dropped 0 bases and J dropped 11 bases, with 13 bases sitting between them. The CDR3 consists of 13 residues. The CDR3, as DNA: TGTGCCAGCAGCTTAACGCCGACAGGCGGGGCTTTCTTT. Protein product: CASSLTPTGGAFF.

The chain links TRBV7-2 to TRBJ1-5, with 9 positions matching TRBD1. Germline CDR1 is SGHTA and CDR2 is FQGNSA. The CDR3 totals 14 residues. J was trimmed by 7 bases and V by 6 bases; bases with no gene match: 7. Written as DNA, the CDR3 is TGTGCCAGCAGGCCTACAGGGGGCTGGCAGCCCCAGCATTTT. This codes for CASRPTGGWQPQHF. The complete variable domain, with remaining parts taken from reference TRBV7-2 and TRBJ1-5, reads GAGVSQSPSNKVTEKGKDVELRCDPISGHTALYWYRQSLGQGLEFLIYFQGNSAPDKSGLPSDRFSAERTGGSVSTLTIQRTQQEDSAVYLCASRPTGGWQPQHFGDGTRLSIL.

The chain recombines TRBV19 with TRBJ2-3; TRBD2 matches at 7 bases. Germline V gives CDR1 LNHDA, CDR2 SQIVND (reference sequence). The CDR3 is 13 residues long. After removal of 7 bases from V and 5 bases from J, the junction contained 6 bases not matched to a gene. The CDR3 reads CASTAGVVDTQYF. CDR3 nucleotides: TGTGCCAGTACCGCGGGGGTGGTAGATACGCAGTATTTT. Complete variable domain (other parts from reference TRBV19 and TRBJ2-3): DGGITQSPKYLFRKEGQNVTLSCEQNLNHDAMYWYRQDPGQGLRLIYYSQIVNDFQKGDIAEGYSVSREKKESFPLTVTSAQKNPTAFYLCASTAGVVDTQYFGPGTRLTVL.

The chain is built from TRBV19 and TRBJ2-1, with a possible D match to TRBD2 (7 bases). The CDR3 sequence is 12 residues long. V was clipped by 5 bases and J by 15 bases, with 17 bases between them. Germline V gene lookup returns CDR1 LNHDA and CDR2 SQIVND (reference sequence). Here the CDR3 reads CASSLTRGGLFF. For the CDR3, the DNA is TGTGCCAGTAGTCTTACTCGCGGGGGCCTGTTCTTC. Based on the CDR3 plus reference TRBV19 and TRBJ2-1, the full variable domain is DGGITQSPKYLFRKEGQNVTLSCEQNLNHDAMYWYRQDPGQGLRLIYYSQIVNDFQKGDIAEGYSVSREKKESFPLTVTSAQKNPTAFYLCASSLTRGGLFFGPGTRLTVL.

This chain joins TRBV27 and TRBJ1-1, with D possibly TRBD1 on 6 matching bases. This CDR3 has 13 amino acids. The germline V and J ends were trimmed by 3 bases and 7 bases, with 12 bases remaining between them. The germline gives CDR1 MNHEY, CDR2 SMNVEV (reference sequence). CDR3 amino acids: CASSFREGDEAFF. For the CDR3, the DNA is TGTGCCAGCAGTTTCCGAGAGGGGGATGAAGCTTTCTTT.

V is TRBV19 and J is TRBJ1-1; no firm D call. The CDR3 totals 13 residues. Germline values: CDR1 LNHDA, CDR2 SQIVND (reference sequence). Deletions cut 6 bases from V and 0 bases from J, with 8 bases between. CDR3 in amino acids: CASRTLMNTEAFF. Written as DNA, the CDR3 is TGTGCCAGTAGGACACTCATGAACACTGAAGCTTTCTTT. Full variable domain (outside the CDR3, taken from reference TRBV19 and TRBJ1-1): DGGITQSPKYLFRKEGQNVTLSCEQNLNHDAMYWYRQDPGQGLRLIYYSQIVNDFQKGDIAEGYSVSREKKESFPLTVTSAQKNPTAFYLCASRTLMNTEAFFGQGTRLTVV.

The rearrangement uses TRBV5-4 and TRBJ2-1; 8 bases align to TRBD2. With 4 bases clipped from V and 2 bases from J, the junction kept 11 bases outside the gene matches. Per the germline V gene, CDR1 is SGHNT and CDR2 is YYREEE (reference sequence). This CDR3 is 17 amino acids long. CDR3 sequence: CASSPQIISGTYNEQFF. CDR3 coding DNA: TGTGCCAGCAGCCCTCAGATCATTAGCGGGACCTACAATGAGCAGTTCTTC.